A single sample is the source of the 8 T cell receptor beta chains below, sequenced in a study of blood T cell repertoires in COVID-19. TCRdb's table, derived via immunoSEQ multiplex PCR, lists solely in-frame clones and lacks some. The data show some 220,000 clones, about 88% seen once. Material: peripheral blood. Receptor source: a man between 45 and 60 years old who had recovered from COVID-19.

The rearrangement joins TRBV25-1 to TRBJ2-7; D unclear. The CDR3 is 12 residues long. CDR1 and CDR2 from the germline V gene are MGHDK and SYGVNS. Trimming left V 3 bases short and J 3 bases short, with 6 bases between. CDR3 coding DNA: TGTGCCAGCAGTGACAGAATCTACGAGCAGTACTTC. It yields the protein CASSDRIYEQYF.

This chain connects TRBV5-1 to TRBJ2-3; maybe TRBD2 (6 bases). V was shortened by 0 bases and J by 4 bases, with 21 bases between the two germline ends. The CDR3 has 18 amino acids. In germline, CDR1 is SGHRS, CDR2 YFSETQ. The CDR3 sequence: CASSLALFRGPGADTQYF. CDR3 nucleotide sequence: TGCGCCAGCAGCTTGGCCCTCTTCCGGGGACCGGGGGCAGATACGCAGTATTTT.

CDR3 sequence: CASTAGNSGNTIYF. CDR3 bases: TGCGCCAGCACCGCAGGGAACTCTGGAAACACCATATATTTT. The chain employs TRBV5-1 and TRBJ1-3; a possible D gene is TRBD1 (5 bases). Per germline, CDR1 SGHRS and CDR2 YFSETQ. The ends were cut back, 6 bases at V and 0 bases at J, with 10 bases in the middle. The CDR3 extends over 14 amino acids.

The chain joins TRBV24-1 to TRBJ2-6; TRBD1 aligns across 9 bases. V lost 3 bases to trimming and J lost 3 bases; unmatched junction nucleotides: 11. The CDR3 covers 19 residues. Per the germline V gene, CDR1 is KGHDR and CDR2 is SFDVKD. This chain's CDR3 is CATSDVPGQGISGANVLTF. CDR3 nucleotides: TGTGCCACCAGTGATGTCCCGGGACAGGGTATCAGTGGGGCCAACGTCCTGACTTTC.

This clone was seen only once. The V call is TRBV5-6, the J call TRBJ2-1; TRBD2 matches at 13 bases. In germline, CDR1 is SGHDT, CDR2 YYEEEE. Trimming cost V 1 base and J 9 bases; bases outside gene matches: 7. The CDR3 runs 16 residues. This CDR3 reads CASSLLGTSGTGEQFF. DNA for the CDR3: TGTGCCAGCAGCTTGTTAGGGACTAGCGGGACGGGTGAGCAGTTCTTC. Supplemented by reference TRBV5-6 and TRBJ2-1, the full variable domain reads DAGVTQSPTHLIKTRGQQVTLRCSPKSGHDTVSWYQQALGQGPQFIFQYYEEEERQRGNFPDRFSGHQFPNYSSELNVNALLLGDSALYLCASSLLGTSGTGEQFFGPGTRLTVL.

This clone was detected only a few times. The rearrangement joins TRBV5-1 to TRBJ1-5, with D maybe TRBD1 (5 bases). Germline V lookup: CDR1 SGHRS, CDR2 YFSETQ. V was clipped by 0 bases and J by 1 base, with 11 bases between them. CDR3 length: 16 amino acids. CDR3 nucleotides: TGCGCCAGCAGCTTGGAGGGAGGGGCAAGCAATCAGCCCCAGCATTTT. It yields the protein CASSLEGGASNQPQHF.

This sequence joins TRBV28 and TRBJ2-7, with 9 bases fitting TRBD2. This CDR3 is built from 15 residues. Germline V gene lookup returns CDR1 MDHEN and CDR2 SYDVKM. Germline trimming cut 1 base from V and 2 bases from J; bases unmatched to any gene: 3. CDR3: CASSLYAGGTYEQYF. CDR3 nucleotides: TGTGCCAGCAGTTTATACGCGGGAGGGACCTACGAGCAGTACTTC.

DNA for the CDR3: TGTGCCAGCAGCCCAACCCAGACAGGGGTGTCTGGCTACACCTTC. Translating it yields CASSPTQTGVSGYTF. This chain uses TRBV7-9 with TRBJ1-2; TRBD1 agrees at 8 bases. Germline loops: CDR1 SEHNR, CDR2 FQNEAQ (reference sequence). This CDR3 is built from 15 residues. V lost 5 bases, J lost 7 bases, and 12 bases stayed unmatched.